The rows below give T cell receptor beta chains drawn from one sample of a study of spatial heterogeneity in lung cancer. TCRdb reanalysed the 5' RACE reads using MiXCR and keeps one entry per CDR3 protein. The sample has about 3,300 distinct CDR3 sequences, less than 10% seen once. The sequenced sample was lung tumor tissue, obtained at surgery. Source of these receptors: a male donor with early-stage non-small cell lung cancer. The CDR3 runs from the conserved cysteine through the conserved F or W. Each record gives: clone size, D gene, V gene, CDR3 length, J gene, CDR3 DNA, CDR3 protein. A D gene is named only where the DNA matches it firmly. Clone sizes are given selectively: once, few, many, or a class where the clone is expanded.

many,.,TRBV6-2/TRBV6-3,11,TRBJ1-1,TGTGCCAGCAGCCAAGGAGCTGAAGCTTTCTTT,CASSQGAEAFF
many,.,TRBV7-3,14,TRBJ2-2,TGTGCCAGCAGCTCGCAGGGATACACCGGGGAGCTGTTTTTT,CASSSQGYTGELFF
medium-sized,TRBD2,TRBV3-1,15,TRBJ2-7,TGTGCCAGCAGCCTCTCGGCGGGGGGCTCCTACGAGCAGTACTTC,CASSLSAGGSYEQYF
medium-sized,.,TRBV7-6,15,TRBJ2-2,TGTGCCAGCAGCTTAAAGCCTAGCTTGAACGGGGAGCTGTTTTTT,CASSLKPSLNGELFF
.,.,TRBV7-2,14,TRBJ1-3,TGTGCCAGCAGCTTAAGCGCCAGCCGAAACACCATATATTTT,CASSLSASRNTIYF
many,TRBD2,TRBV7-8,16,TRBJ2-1,TGTGCCAGCAGCCCCTGGACTAGCGGGATGCGCAATGAGCAGTTCTTC,CASSPWTSGMRNEQFF
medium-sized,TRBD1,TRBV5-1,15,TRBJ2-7,TGCGCCAGCAGCGCGCGGACAGGCCAACCCTACGAGCAGTACTTC,CASSARTGQPYEQYF
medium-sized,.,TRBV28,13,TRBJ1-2,TGTGCCAGCAGTTTTTCGTCTTCCTATGGCTACACCTTC,CASSFSSSYGYTF
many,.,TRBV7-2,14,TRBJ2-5,TGTGCCAGCAGCACCGGGTCCCTTAGAGGGACCCAGTACTTC,CASSTGSLRGTQYF
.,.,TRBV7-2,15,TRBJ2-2,TGTGCCAGCAGCTCCATCCGGACGCCGACCGGGGAGCTGTTTTTT,CASSSIRTPTGELFF
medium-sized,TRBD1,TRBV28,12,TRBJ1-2,TGTGCCAGCAGAACAGGGGGCGACGGCTACACCTTC,CASRTGGDGYTF
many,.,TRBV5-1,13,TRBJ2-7,TGCGCCAGCAGCTTACAGGTTTCCTACGAGCAGTACTTC,CASSLQVSYEQYF
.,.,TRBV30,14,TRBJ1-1,TGTGCCTGGAAAACAGACGGGATGAACACTGAAGCTTTCTTT,CAWKTDGMNTEAFF
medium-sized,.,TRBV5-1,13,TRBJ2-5,TGCGCCAGCAGCTTGGGGTTCCAAGAGACCCAGTACTTC,CASSLGFQETQYF
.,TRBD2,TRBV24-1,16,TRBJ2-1,TGTGCCACCAGTGATTTAGCGGGAGCAGAGTACAATGAGCAGTTCTTC,CATSDLAGAEYNEQFF
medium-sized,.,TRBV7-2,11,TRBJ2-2,TGTGCCAGCAGGCTGGACGGGGAGCTGTTTTTT,CASRLDGELFF
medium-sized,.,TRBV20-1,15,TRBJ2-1,TGCAGTGCTCCAGACCGGGAAAGGGGCGTCAATGAGCAGTTCTTC,CSAPDRERGVNEQFF
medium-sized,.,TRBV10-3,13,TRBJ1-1,TGTGCCATCAGTGAGTCAATGAACACTGAAGCTTTCTTT,CAISESMNTEAFF
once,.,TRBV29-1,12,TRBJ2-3,TGCAGCGTTGAGGGGGGGGCCGATACGCAGTATTTT,CSVEGGADTQYF
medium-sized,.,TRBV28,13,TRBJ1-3,TGTGCCAGCACAGGCCCAAAGGGAAACACCATATATTTT,CASTGPKGNTIYF
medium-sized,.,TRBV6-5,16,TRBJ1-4,TGTGCCAGCAGTTACTCGACGGGGCAGGCTAATGAAAAACTGTTTTTT,CASSYSTGQANEKLFF
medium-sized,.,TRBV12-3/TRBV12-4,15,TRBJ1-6,TGTGCCAGCAGTTTTGGGGTCGGCGGCCTCTCACCCCTCCACTTT,CASSFGVGGLSPLHF
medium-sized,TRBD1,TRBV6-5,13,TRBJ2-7,TGTGCCAGCATGCCAGGGGGCTCCTACGAGCAGTACTTC,CASMPGGSYEQYF
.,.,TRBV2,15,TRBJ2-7,TGTGCCAGCACCGCATGGAGGGGAGGAGGGTACGAGCAGTACTTC,CASTAWRGGGYEQYF
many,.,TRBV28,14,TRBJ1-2,TGTGCCAGCAGCCCCGACAGGACCTCCTATGGCTACACCTTC,CASSPDRTSYGYTF
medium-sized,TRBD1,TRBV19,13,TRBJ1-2,TGTGCCAGTAGTGCGCAGGGGGCGCTTGGCTACACCTTC,CASSAQGALGYTF
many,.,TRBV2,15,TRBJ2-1,TGTGCCAGCAGTGAAGGGCAGGGTGTGGGCAATGAGCAGTTCTTC,CASSEGQGVGNEQFF
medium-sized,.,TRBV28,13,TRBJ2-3,TGTGCCAGCAGAGGAGTTAACACAGATACGCAGTATTTT,CASRGVNTDTQYF
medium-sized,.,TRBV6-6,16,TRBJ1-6,TGTGCCAGCCGAGGGGACACTTTCTCCTATAATTCACCCCTCCACTTT,CASRGDTFSYNSPLHF
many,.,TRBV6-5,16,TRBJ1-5,TGTGCCACCCGAAAATCGCTCTACACAAGTAATCAGCCCCAGCATTTT,CATRKSLYTSNQPQHF
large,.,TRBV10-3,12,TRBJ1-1,TGTGCCATCAGTGAGTCAGGGGGGGAAGCTTTCTTT,CAISESGGEAFF
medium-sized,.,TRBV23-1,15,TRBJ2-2,TGCGCCAGCAGTCACCCCATGTTTGGGGCCGGGGAGCTGTTTTTT,CASSHPMFGAGELFF
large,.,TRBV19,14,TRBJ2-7,TGTGCCAGTAGTCGACGTGGAACATCGGGCGAGCAGTACTTC,CASSRRGTSGEQYF
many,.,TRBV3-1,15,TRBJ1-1,TGTGCCAGCAGCCCCTTAGGACAGTTGAACACTGAAGCTTTCTTT,CASSPLGQLNTEAFF
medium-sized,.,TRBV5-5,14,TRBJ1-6,TGTGCCAGCAGCTTGAGTCAGTGGAATTCACCCCTCCACTTT,CASSLSQWNSPLHF